This T cell receptor beta chain was profiled in a study of cytomegalovirus exposure and HLA in healthy donors. In the study overall: Findings of an earlier analysis included about 100 million unique TCR beta sequences from 200 million or so T cells.

Both 60 Vbeta primers and 13 Jbeta primers went into the PCR. Repertoires were generated with immunoSEQ multiplex PCR, while TCRdb's copy carries only in-frame clones and drops some. The table lists tens of thousands of clones, around 76% of them singletons. From germline, CDR1 is LGHNA and CDR2 YSLEER. The CDR3 sequence is 15 residues long. Trimming at V came to 4 bases and at J to 2 bases, leaving 3 bases not matched to a gene. The J gene is TRBJ2-5, the V gene TRBV4-3, with TRBD1 matching 11 bases. The sequencing sample was made of PBMCs. The TCR sequence derives from a man aged 30-40 years in good health and CMV-seronegative. CDR3 coding DNA: TGCGCCAGCAGCCTCCGGGACAGGGGGCAAGAGACCCAGTACTTC. Translation: CASSLRDRGQETQYF.